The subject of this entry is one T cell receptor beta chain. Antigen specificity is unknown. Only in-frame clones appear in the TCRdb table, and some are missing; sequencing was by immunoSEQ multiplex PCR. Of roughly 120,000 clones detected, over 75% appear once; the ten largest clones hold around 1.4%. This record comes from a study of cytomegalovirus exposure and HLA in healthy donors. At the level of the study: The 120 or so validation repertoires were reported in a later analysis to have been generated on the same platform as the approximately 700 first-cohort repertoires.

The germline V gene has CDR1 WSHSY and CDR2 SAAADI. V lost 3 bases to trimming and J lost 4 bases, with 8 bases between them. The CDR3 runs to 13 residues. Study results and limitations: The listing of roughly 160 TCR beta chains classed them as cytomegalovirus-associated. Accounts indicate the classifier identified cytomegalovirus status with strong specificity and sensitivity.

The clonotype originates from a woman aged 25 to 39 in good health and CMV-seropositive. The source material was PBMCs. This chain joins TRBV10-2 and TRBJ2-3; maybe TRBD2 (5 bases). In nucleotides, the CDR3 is TGCGCCAGCAGTGATAGGACTTCAGATACGCAGTATTTT. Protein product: CASSDRTSDTQYF.